The entry that follows covers one T cell receptor beta chain sequence. The V and J ends lost 6 bases and 4 bases, in that order; junction bases with no gene match: 9. The length of the CDR3 is 15 residues. Germline CDR1 reads SEHNR; CDR2 reads FQNEAQ (reference sequence). Around 30,000 T cell genomes, or roughly 200 ng DNA, went into the sorted-subset replicate PCRs. The table came from immunoSEQ multiplex PCR; TCRdb's copy has only in-frame clones and leaves some out. This repertoire shows some 2 million clones, approximately 94% found once; its top ten account for 0.9% to 1.3%. The data originate from a study of shared clonotypes between healthy human individuals. The wider study: Three plates each covered CD4 naive and memory; CD8 naive two, CD8 memory one.

Naive CD8 cells comprised CD45RO-negative, CCR7-positively selected cells, excluding terminally differentiated effector memory CD45RA+ cells. The sequence was obtained from a man younger than 30 in good health. The sequenced material came from naive CD8+ T cells sorted from blood. The chain carries TRBV7-9 and TRBJ1-5; TRBD1 agrees at 7 bases. For the CDR3, the DNA is TGTGCCAGCAGTCAAGGGACAGCCGATAATCAGCCCCAGCATTTT. Amino acid sequence: CASSQGTADNQPQHF.